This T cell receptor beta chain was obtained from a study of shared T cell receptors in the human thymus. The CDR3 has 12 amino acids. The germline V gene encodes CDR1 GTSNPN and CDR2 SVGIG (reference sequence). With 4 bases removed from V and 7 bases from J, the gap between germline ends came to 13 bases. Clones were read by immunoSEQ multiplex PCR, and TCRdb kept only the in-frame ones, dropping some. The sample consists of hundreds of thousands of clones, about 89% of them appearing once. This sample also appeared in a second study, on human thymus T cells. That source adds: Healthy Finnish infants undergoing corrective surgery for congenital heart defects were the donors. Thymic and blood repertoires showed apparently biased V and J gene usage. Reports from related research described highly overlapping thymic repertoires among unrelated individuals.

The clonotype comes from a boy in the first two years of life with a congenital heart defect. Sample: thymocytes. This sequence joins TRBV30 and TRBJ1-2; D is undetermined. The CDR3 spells CAWKGQAGGYTF. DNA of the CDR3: TGTGCCTGGAAAGGGCAGGCGGGTGGCTACACCTTC.